A selection of T cell receptor beta chains follows, all from one sample in a study of blood T cell repertoires in COVID-19. Repertoires were generated with immunoSEQ multiplex PCR, while TCRdb's copy carries only in-frame clones and drops some. This sample has under 200,000 clones; 70% to 90% occur once, and the top ten carry approximately 11%. The sample consisted of peripheral blood. These receptors came from a woman in her fifties or sixties with COVID-19, enrolled during active disease. The CDR3 runs from the conserved cysteine through the conserved F or W. Each record gives: clone size, D gene, V gene, J gene, CDR3 protein, CDR3 DNA. A D gene is named only where the DNA matches it firmly. Not every row has a clone size; where given, it reads once, few, many or a size class.

once	TRBD1	TRBV27	TRBJ2-7	CASREGQGWDEQYF	TGTGCCAGCAGGGAAGGACAGGGATGGGACGAGCAGTACTTC
-	-	TRBV19	TRBJ1-5	CASSEGPGEYSNQPQHF	TGTGCCAGCAGCGAGGGTCCAGGCGAATATAGCAATCAGCCCCAGCATTTT
-	-	TRBV11-1	TRBJ2-1	CASSFPSGIDYNEQFF	TGTGCCAGCAGCTTTCCATCGGGGATCGATTACAATGAGCAGTTCTTC
-	-	TRBV28	TRBJ1-5	CASSLSLTGQPQHF	TGTGCCAGCAGTTTATCCCTCACGGGTCAGCCCCAGCATTTT
once	TRBD2	TRBV7-3	TRBJ2-7	CASSSAYGGMREDYEQYF	TGTGCCAGCAGCTCGGCTTATGGCGGGATGCGGGAGGACTACGAGCAGTACTTC
-	-	TRBV7-2	TRBJ1-4	CASSSFPGARVEKLFF	TGTGCCAGCAGCTCATTCCCAGGGGCGCGGGTTGAAAAACTGTTTTTT
once	-	TRBV6-5	TRBJ1-5	CASTRSPGNQPQHF	TGTGCCAGCACCCGATCACCAGGCAATCAGCCCCAGCATTTT
-	-	TRBV6-5	TRBJ1-5	CASSRVGHSNQPQHF	TGTGCCAGCAGCCGGGTAGGCCATAGCAATCAGCCCCAGCATTTT
-	-	TRBV11-2	TRBJ1-5	CASGRDGNQPQHF	TGTGCCTCCGGGAGGGACGGTAATCAGCCCCAGCATTTT
few	TRBD2	TRBV5-5	TRBJ2-7	CASSRSLAGAAYEQYF	TGTGCCAGCAGCCGCTCACTAGCGGGAGCGGCATACGAGCAGTACTTC
-	TRBD2	TRBV7-2	TRBJ2-1	CASSSHWVAGGPIYNEQFF	TGTGCCAGCAGCTCCCACTGGGTGGCGGGAGGCCCTATTTACAATGAGCAGTTCTTC
few	-	TRBV4-3	TRBJ1-2	CASSQVQGSGYTF	TGCGCCAGCAGCCAAGTTCAGGGGTCTGGCTACACCTTC
-	TRBD2	TRBV5-1	TRBJ2-1	CASSPWGTSGSPHNEQFF	TGCGCCAGCAGCCCGTGGGGGACTAGCGGGAGCCCCCACAATGAGCAGTTCTTC
-	-	TRBV7-9	TRBJ1-1	CASSSTGLSTEAFF	TGTGCCAGCAGCTCAACGGGTTTGAGCACTGAAGCTTTCTTT
-	TRBD2	TRBV3-1/TRBV3-2	TRBJ2-7	CASSHRSTSGSYEQYF	TGTGCCAGCAGCCACCGCTCGACTAGCGGGAGTTACGAGCAGTACTTC
-	-	TRBV29-1	TRBJ1-1	CSVGTARTNTEAFF	TGCAGCGTTGGGACAGCCAGAACGAACACTGAAGCTTTCTTT
-	-	TRBV27	TRBJ1-2	CASSLIGVRGERGYTF	TGTGCCAGCAGTTTAATCGGAGTCAGGGGTGAGAGGGGCTACACCTTC
-	-	TRBV4-2	TRBJ2-6	CATTRAPGANVLTF	TGTGCCACGACTAGGGCCCCTGGGGCCAACGTCCTGACTTTC
-	TRBD1	TRBV18	TRBJ1-2	CASSSTRDRLNYGYTF	TGTGCCAGCTCATCAACCCGGGACAGACTTAACTATGGCTACACCTTC
-	TRBD2	TRBV27	TRBJ2-7	CASGLAVYEQYF	TGTGCCAGCGGACTAGCAGTCTACGAGCAGTACTTC
-	TRBD1	TRBV19	TRBJ2-1	CASPIHLDREKHEQFF	TGTGCCAGCCCAATACACCTCGACAGGGAAAAACATGAGCAGTTCTTC
-	TRBD1	TRBV7-9	TRBJ1-2	CASSLATGATYGYTF	TGTGCCAGCAGCTTAGCTACAGGGGCCACCTATGGCTACACCTTC
-	-	TRBV29-1	TRBJ2-5	CSVRQYQETQYF	TGCAGCGTCCGACAGTACCAAGAGACCCAGTACTTC
-	TRBD1	TRBV29-1	TRBJ1-2	CSAWTGGAGGYTF	TGCAGCGCGTGGACAGGGGGCGCGGGTGGCTACACCTTC
once	-	TRBV19	TRBJ1-5	CASILGRDRSNQPQHF	TGTGCCAGTATTTTAGGGCGGGACCGGAGCAATCAGCCCCAGCATTTT
-	-	TRBV7-9	TRBJ2-2	CASSFGTGPGELFF	TGTGCCAGCAGCTTCGGGACTGGGCCCGGGGAGCTGTTTTTT
-	-	TRBV11-2	TRBJ2-7	CASSSLGRASYEQYF	TGTGCCAGCAGCTCCTTAGGCAGGGCCTCCTACGAGCAGTACTTC
-	-	TRBV11-2	TRBJ2-7	CASSARLGEKNEQYF	TGTGCCAGCAGCGCGCGACTTGGGGAGAAGAACGAGCAGTACTTC
-	TRBD1	TRBV28	TRBJ1-1	CASRTQSTDRGTEAFF	TGTGCCAGCAGGACACAATCAACGGACAGGGGGACTGAAGCTTTCTTT
-	TRBD1	TRBV5-1	TRBJ1-2	CASSLGQGGYGYTF	TGCGCCAGCAGCTTAGGACAGGGTGGCTATGGCTACACCTTC
once	-	TRBV28	TRBJ1-5	CASTLTGLGNQPQHF	TGTGCCAGCACTCTCACAGGGCTTGGAAATCAGCCCCAGCATTTT
-	-	TRBV18	TRBJ1-3	CASSRSGIGSGNTIYF	TGTGCCAGCTCTCGTTCCGGGATCGGCTCTGGAAACACCATATATTTT
few	-	TRBV12-3/TRBV12-4	TRBJ1-4	CASSVTTGGKLFF	TGTGCCAGCAGTGTAACAACGGGGGGGAAACTGTTTTTT
-	TRBD1	TRBV11-2	TRBJ1-6	CASSLGTDNSPLHF	TGTGCCAGCAGCTTGGGGACAGATAATTCACCCCTCCACTTT
-	-	TRBV18	TRBJ1-4	CASSPREGGEKLFF	TGTGCCAGCTCACCACGAGAAGGGGGTGAAAAACTGTTTTTT
-	-	TRBV5-1	TRBJ1-5	CASSLDGGGQPQHF	TGCGCCAGCAGCTTGGATGGGGGGGGCCAGCCCCAGCATTTT
-	-	TRBV4-3	TRBJ1-4	CASSQDPGKNEKLFF	TGCGCCAGCAGCCAAGACCCGGGAAAGAATGAAAAACTGTTTTTT
-	TRBD2	TRBV5-1	TRBJ2-7	CASSLEPAGGYEQYF	TGCGCCAGCAGCTTGGAGCCAGCGGGAGGGTACGAGCAGTACTTC
-	TRBD2	TRBV4-1	TRBJ2-7	CASSRLAGGISYEQYF	TGCGCCAGCAGCCGTCTAGCGGGAGGGATTTCCTACGAGCAGTACTTC
-	TRBD1	TRBV6-6	TRBJ2-3	CASSNRQGRTDTQYF	TGTGCCAGCAGTAACCGACAGGGGAGGACAGATACGCAGTATTTT
-	TRBD1	TRBV28	TRBJ1-5	CASSKDRGRGQPQHF	TGTGCCAGCAGTAAGGACAGGGGGCGGGGGCAGCCCCAGCATTTT
-	TRBD2	TRBV5-4	TRBJ2-5	CASSLAGGGQTQYF	TGTGCCAGCAGCTTGGCCGGGGGGGGACAGACCCAGTACTTC
few	TRBD1	TRBV30	TRBJ1-1	CAWSVWQGARGTEAFF	TGTGCCTGGAGTGTCTGGCAGGGGGCGCGGGGCACTGAAGCTTTCTTT
-	TRBD1	TRBV10-3	TRBJ1-3	CAISEQGGSGNTIYF	TGTGCCATCAGTGAGCAGGGGGGCTCTGGAAACACCATATATTTT
-	-	TRBV20-1	TRBJ2-7	CSASNPREQYF	TGCAGTGCTAGTAACCCCCGGGAGCAGTACTTC
-	-	TRBV27	TRBJ1-1	CASSSGLSGEAFF	TGTGCCAGCAGTTCTGGGCTCTCAGGTGAAGCTTTCTTT
-	TRBD2	TRBV7-9	TRBJ2-1	CASSSNLAGAPFF	TGTGCCAGCAGCTCCAATCTAGCGGGAGCCCCGTTCTTC
-	-	TRBV19	TRBJ2-2	CASSPGDTTGELFF	TGTGCCAGTAGTCCTGGGGACACCACCGGGGAGCTGTTTTTT
-	-	TRBV5-1	TRBJ2-7	CASSWTGTNSYEQYF	TGCGCCAGCAGTTGGACCGGGACAAACTCCTACGAGCAGTACTTC
-	TRBD1	TRBV18	TRBJ2-2	CASSPRQGLDTGELFF	TGTGCCAGCTCACCACGACAGGGTTTGGACACCGGGGAGCTGTTTTTT
-	TRBD1	TRBV10-3	TRBJ2-2	CAMSPQGAPNTGELFF	TGTGCCATGTCACCGCAGGGGGCCCCGAACACCGGGGAGCTGTTTTTT
-	-	TRBV9	TRBJ2-1	CASSVGGSGNEQFF	TGTGCCAGCAGCGTCGGTGGTTCGGGAAATGAGCAGTTCTTC
-	TRBD1	TRBV6-5	TRBJ1-1	CASSYAPGQMNTEAFF	TGTGCCAGCAGTTACGCTCCGGGACAGATGAACACTGAAGCTTTCTTT
-	-	TRBV15	TRBJ2-1	CATSTTSGNEQFF	TGTGCCACCAGCACAACAAGCGGCAATGAGCAGTTCTTC
-	-	TRBV30	TRBJ2-3	CAWSVSRGSVTDTQYF	TGTGCCTGGAGTGTATCAAGGGGCAGCGTCACAGATACGCAGTATTTT
-	-	TRBV7-8	TRBJ2-5	CASSLVDGETQYF	TGTGCCAGCAGCTTAGTTGACGGGGAGACCCAGTACTTC
-	-	TRBV27	TRBJ1-1	CASIRGTEAFF	TGTGCCAGCATCAGGGGCACTGAAGCTTTCTTT
-	-	TRBV11-3	TRBJ1-2	CASSFGQIYTF	TGTGCCAGCAGCTTCGGACAGATCTACACCTTC
-	-	TRBV4-2	TRBJ2-7	CASSRGTGSYEQYF	TGTGCCAGCAGCCGAGGGACTGGTTCCTACGAGCAGTACTTC
-	TRBD2	TRBV28	TRBJ2-7	CASSQSPWAGGNKGVSYEQYF	TGTGCCAGCAGCCAATCTCCATGGGCGGGAGGCAATAAGGGGGTCTCCTACGAGCAGTACTTC